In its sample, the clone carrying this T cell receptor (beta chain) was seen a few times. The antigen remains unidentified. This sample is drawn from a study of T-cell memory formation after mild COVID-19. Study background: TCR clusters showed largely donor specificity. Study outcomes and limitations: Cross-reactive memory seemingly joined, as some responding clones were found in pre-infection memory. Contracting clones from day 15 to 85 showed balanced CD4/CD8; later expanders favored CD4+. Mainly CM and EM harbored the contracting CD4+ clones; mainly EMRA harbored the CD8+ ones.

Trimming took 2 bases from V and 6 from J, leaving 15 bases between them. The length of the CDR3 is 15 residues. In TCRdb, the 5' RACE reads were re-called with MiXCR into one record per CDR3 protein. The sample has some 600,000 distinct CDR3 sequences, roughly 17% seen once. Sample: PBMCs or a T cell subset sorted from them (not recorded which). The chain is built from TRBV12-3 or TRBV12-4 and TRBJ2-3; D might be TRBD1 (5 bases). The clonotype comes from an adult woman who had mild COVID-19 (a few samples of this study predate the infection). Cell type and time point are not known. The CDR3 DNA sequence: TGTGCCAGCAGTTTACTCAGCCTTCCAGGGGATACGCAGTATTTT. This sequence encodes CASSLLSLPGDTQYF.